This T cell receptor beta chain was profiled in a study of T cells in localized non-small cell lung cancer. Comment on this clone: No antigen is known for it.

Germline CDR1 is SGHRS and CDR2 is YFSETQ. V shed 8 bases and J shed 4 bases, with 16 bases lying between them. The CDR3 is 14 residues long. The study's findings and limits: Within adjacent lung there appeared a median 57 of the top 100 tumor clones. Tumor samples were not multi-region, leaving intratumor heterogeneity unexcluded. T cell clonality was highest in uninvolved adjacent lung, above tumor. Blood T cell density predicted longer survival; adjacent-lung clonality, shorter.

Method: immunoSEQ multiplex PCR; TCRdb's copy keeps in-frame clones and lacks some. Here the sample spans 30,000 or so clones, around 90% being singletons. The rearrangement joins TRBV5-1 to TRBJ1-3, with D perhaps TRBD1 (5 bases). Source: peripheral blood, taken before any cancer treatment. The sequence was obtained from a female donor of 60 years or more with stage I lung adenocarcinoma. As DNA, the CDR3 is TGCGCCAGTGCTCAGGGCCTTTCCGGAAACACCATATATTTT. It yields the protein CASAQGLSGNTIYF.